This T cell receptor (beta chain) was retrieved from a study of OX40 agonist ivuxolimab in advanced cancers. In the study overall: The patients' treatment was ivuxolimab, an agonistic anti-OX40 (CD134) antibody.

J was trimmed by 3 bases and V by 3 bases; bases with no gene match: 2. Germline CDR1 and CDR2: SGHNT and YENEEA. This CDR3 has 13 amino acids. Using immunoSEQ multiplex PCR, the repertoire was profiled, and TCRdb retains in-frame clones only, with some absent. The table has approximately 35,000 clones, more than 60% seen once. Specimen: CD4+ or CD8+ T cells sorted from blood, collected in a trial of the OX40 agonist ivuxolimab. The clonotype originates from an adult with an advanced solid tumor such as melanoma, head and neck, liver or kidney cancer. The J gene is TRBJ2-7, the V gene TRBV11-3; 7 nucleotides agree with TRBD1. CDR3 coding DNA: TGTGCCAGCAGCTTGAGACAGGGCTACGAGCAGTACTTC. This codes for CASSLRQGYEQYF.